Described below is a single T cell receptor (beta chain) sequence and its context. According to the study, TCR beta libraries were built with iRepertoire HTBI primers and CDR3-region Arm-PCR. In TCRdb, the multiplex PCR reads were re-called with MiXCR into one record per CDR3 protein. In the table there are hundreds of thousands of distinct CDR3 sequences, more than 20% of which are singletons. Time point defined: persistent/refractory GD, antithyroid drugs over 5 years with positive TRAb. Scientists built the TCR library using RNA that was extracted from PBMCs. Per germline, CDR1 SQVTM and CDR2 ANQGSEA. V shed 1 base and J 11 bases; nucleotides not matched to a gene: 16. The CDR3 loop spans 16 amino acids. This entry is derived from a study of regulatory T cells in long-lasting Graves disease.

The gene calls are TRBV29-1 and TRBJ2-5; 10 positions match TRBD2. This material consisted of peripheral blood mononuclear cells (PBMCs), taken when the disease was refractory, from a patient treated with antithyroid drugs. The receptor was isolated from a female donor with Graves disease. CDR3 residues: CSVEGKLAGRAYGQYF. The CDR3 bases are TGCAGCGTTGAAGGGAAACTAGCGGGAAGGGCCTACGGGCAGTACTTC.